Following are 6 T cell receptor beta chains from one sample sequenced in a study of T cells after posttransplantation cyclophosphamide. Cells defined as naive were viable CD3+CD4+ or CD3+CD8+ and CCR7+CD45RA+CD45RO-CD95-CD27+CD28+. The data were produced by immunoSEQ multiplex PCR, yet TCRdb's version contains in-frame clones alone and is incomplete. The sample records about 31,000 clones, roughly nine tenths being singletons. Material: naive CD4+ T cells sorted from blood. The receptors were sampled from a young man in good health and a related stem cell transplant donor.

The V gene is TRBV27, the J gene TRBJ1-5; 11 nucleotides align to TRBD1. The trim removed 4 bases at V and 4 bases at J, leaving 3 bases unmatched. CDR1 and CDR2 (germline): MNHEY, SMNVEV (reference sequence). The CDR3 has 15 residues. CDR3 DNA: TGTGCCAGCAGTTCAGGGGACAGGGGGAATCAGCCCCAGCATTTT. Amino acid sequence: CASSSGDRGNQPQHF.

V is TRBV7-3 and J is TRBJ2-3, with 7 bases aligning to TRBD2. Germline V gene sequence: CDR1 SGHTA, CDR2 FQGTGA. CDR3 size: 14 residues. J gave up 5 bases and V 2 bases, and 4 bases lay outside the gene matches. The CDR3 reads CASSLGWGGDTQYF. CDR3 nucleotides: TGTGCCAGCAGCTTAGGGTGGGGGGGAGATACGCAGTATTTT.

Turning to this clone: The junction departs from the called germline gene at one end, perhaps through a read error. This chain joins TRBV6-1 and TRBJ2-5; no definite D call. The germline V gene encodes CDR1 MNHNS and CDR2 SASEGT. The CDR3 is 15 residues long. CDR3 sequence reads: CAGSAPAGRQETQYF. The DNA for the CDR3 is TGTGCCGGCAGTGCTCCAGCTGGGCGCCAAGAGACCCAGTACTTC.

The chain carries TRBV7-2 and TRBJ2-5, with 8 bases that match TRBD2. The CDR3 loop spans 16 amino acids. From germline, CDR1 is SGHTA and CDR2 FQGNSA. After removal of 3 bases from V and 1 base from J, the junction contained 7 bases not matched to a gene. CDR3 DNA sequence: TGTGCCAGCAGCTTGTCCCCGGCGGGGGGCCAAGAGACCCAGTACTTC. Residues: CASSLSPAGGQETQYF.

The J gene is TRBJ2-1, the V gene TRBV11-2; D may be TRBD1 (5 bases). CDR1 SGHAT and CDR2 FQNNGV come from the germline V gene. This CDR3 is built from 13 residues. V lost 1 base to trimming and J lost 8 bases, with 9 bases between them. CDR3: CASSLGQGHEQFF. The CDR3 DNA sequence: TGTGCCAGCAGCTTAGGCCAGGGCCATGAGCAGTTCTTC.

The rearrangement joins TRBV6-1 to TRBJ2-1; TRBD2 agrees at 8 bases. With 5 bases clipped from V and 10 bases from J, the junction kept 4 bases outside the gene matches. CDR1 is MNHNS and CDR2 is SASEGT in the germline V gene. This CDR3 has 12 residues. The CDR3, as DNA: TGTGCCAGCAGTCGGGGACTAGAAGAGCAGTTCTTC. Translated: CASSRGLEEQFF.